This T cell receptor (beta chain) was identified in a study of cytomegalovirus exposure and HLA in healthy donors. General study results and limits: A later examination showed that TCR association rates differed by HLA locus, with DRB1 most and HLA-C fewest.

In its sample, this clone was seen a few times. Antigen: not known. Use of 60 Vbeta and 13 Jbeta primers characterized the PCR. TCRdb's copy holds only in-frame clones and misses some; the assay was immunoSEQ multiplex PCR. The repertoire holds about 250,000 clones, around 80% seen once, with around 0.44% in the top ten. The germline V gene encodes CDR1 WSHSY and CDR2 SAAADI. The CDR3 length is 15 residues. With V trimmed by 6 bases and J by 4 bases, 1 base remained unmatched. Sequenced material: PBMCs. The receptor's source is a boy younger than 18 in good health and CMV-seronegative. The gene calls are TRBV10-2 and TRBJ2-1; 15 nucleotides line up with TRBD2. CDR3 in amino acids: CASSGLAGGYNEQFF. DNA of the CDR3: TGCGCCAGCAGCGGACTAGCGGGGGGGTACAATGAGCAGTTCTTC.